This record covers a single T cell receptor beta chain. What it recognizes is unknown. The data originate from a study of monozygotic twins with inflammatory bowel disease. Overall study results and limits: Telling different T cell subtypes apart from each other was not possible.

The V gene's germline CDR1 is SGHRS and CDR2 YFSETQ. The CDR3 runs 16 residues. For every sample, eight separate reactions were used to make cDNA. The UMIs carried a 6-nucleotide sample barcode, and they were added by template switching. TCRdb re-called the 5' RACE reads, yielding one record per CDR3 amino acid sequence without DNA. Its clone listing holds about 450,000 distinct CDR3 sequences. The sample comprised blood. The source is a human donor with ulcerative colitis or Crohn's disease, or a healthy co-twin of an affected twin (not recorded which). The chain joins TRBV5-1 to TRBJ2-7; TCRdb's D call, TRBD1, is unchecked because there is no DNA. This chain's CDR3 is CASSFIPGQVSDEQYF.